This T cell receptor (beta chain) was captured in a study of T cell repertoires in cytomegalovirus infection. Study-wide context: Selection of CMV epitopes for the study included recently identified HLA-C-restricted and well-studied HLA-B-restricted ones. CMV infection and matching HLA type were both indicated by public TCR beta signatures. Regarding the study as a whole: HLA-C-restricted CMV-specific TCR beta clonotypes were dominant in the ex vivo response. The cumulative frequency of public TCR beta families distinguished individuals who carried CMV together with the relevant HLA.

MiXCR, run by TCRdb on the reads, gives a single entry per CDR3 protein. The data hold approximately 1,000,000 distinct CDR3 sequences, with under 40% observed a single time. This clonotype was found a few times. The antigen is undetermined. There are 15 residues in the CDR3. Germline CDR1 reads SEHNR; CDR2 reads FQNEAQ (reference sequence). Between the trimmed V and J ends, which lost 7 bases and 0 bases, there was a span of 12 bases. The rearrangement links TRBV7-9 to TRBJ1-4; D gene uncertain. The sequenced sample was cultured CD8+ T cells from PBMCs, obtained from culture after CMV antigen stimulation. The receptor was derived from a human donor in good health (CMV status not recorded). Some clones in this sample may be carry-over from other donors' samples. The CDR3 protein is CASTWAGATNEKLFF. As DNA, the CDR3 is TGTGCCAGCACCTGGGCGGGTGCAACTAATGAAAAACTGTTTTTT.